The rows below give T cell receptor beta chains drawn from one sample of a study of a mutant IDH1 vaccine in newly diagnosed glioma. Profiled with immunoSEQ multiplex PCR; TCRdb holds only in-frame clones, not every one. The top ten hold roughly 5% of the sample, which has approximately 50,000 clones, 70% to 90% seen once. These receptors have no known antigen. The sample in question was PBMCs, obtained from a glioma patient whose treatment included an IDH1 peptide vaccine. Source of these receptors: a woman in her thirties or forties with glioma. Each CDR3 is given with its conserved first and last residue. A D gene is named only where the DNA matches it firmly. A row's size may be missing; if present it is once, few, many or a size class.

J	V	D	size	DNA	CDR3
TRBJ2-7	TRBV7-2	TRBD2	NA	TGTGCCAGCAGCCAACGACTAGCGGGAGGCGACGAGCAGTACTTC	CASSQRLAGGDEQYF
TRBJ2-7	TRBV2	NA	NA	TGTGCCAGCAGTCCTTCCGGGCCCTCCTACGAGCAGTACTTC	CASSPSGPSYEQYF
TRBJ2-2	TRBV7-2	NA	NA	TGTGCCAGCAGCCCCCGACAGGCCGGGGAGCTGTTTTTT	CASSPRQAGELFF
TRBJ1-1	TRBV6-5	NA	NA	TGTGCCAGCAGTCGTGACGAACAGGGTCACACTGAAGCTTTCTTT	CASSRDEQGHTEAFF
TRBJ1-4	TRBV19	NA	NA	TGTGCCAGTAGTACCGGGGCGGCTCTAAATGAAAAACTGTTTTTT	CASSTGAALNEKLFF
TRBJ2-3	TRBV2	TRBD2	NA	TGTGCCAGCAGAGCAGCGGGAGAGGGTACGCAGTATTTT	CASRAAGEGTQYF
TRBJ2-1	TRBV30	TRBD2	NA	TGTGCCTGGAGTCGGGCCAGGACTAGCGGTACCTACAATGAGCAGTTCTTC	CAWSRARTSGTYNEQFF
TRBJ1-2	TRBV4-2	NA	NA	TGTGCCAGCAGCCAAGTGGGGGCGGACTTCTATTACGGCTACACCTTC	CASSQVGADFYYGYTF
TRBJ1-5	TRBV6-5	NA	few	TGTGCCAGCAGTTACTCGGGGACACAAAATCAGCCCCAGCATTTT	CASSYSGTQNQPQHF
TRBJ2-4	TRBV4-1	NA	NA	TGCGCCAGCAGCCAAGATCTTGGGCTAGACGGAAACATTCAGTACTTC	CASSQDLGLDGNIQYF
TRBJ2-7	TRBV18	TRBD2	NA	TGTGCCAGCTCACCGACTAGCGGGTCCACCTACGAGCAGTACTTC	CASSPTSGSTYEQYF
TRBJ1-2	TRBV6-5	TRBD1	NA	TGTGCCAGCAGACGACAGGGGCATGGCTACACCTTC	CASRRQGHGYTF
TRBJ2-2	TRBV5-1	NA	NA	TGCGCCAGCAGCTTGACAAGGGGCGCAAACACCGGGGAGCTGTTTTTT	CASSLTRGANTGELFF
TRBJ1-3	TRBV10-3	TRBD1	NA	TGTGCCATCAGGGGGACAGACTCTGGAAACACCATATATTTT	CAIRGTDSGNTIYF
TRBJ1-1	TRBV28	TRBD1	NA	TGTGCCAGCAGTTTATTATCGGGACAGGGGCCCTACACTGAAGCTTTCTTT	CASSLLSGQGPYTEAFF
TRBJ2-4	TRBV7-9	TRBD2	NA	TGTGCCAGCAGCTTAGGGGGGACTAGCGGGGGCCAGAACATTCAGTACTTC	CASSLGGTSGGQNIQYF
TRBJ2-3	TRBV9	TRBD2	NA	TGTGCCAGCAGCGGGGGGCCTGCTAGCGGGTTCTCAGATACGCAGTATTTT	CASSGGPASGFSDTQYF
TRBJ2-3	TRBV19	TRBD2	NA	TGTGCCAGTAGTATTGGGGAGGGGATGCAGTATTTT	CASSIGEGMQYF
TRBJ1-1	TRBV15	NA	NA	TGTGCCACCAGCAGAGACGGGACCCGGGTCACTGAAGCTTTCTTT	CATSRDGTRVTEAFF
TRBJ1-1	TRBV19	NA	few	TGTGCCAGTAGGCCCAGGGGTAACGCTGAAGCTTTCTTT	CASRPRGNAEAFF
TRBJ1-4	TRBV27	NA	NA	TGTGCCAGCAGTAAGAGATCCCATGAAAAACTGTTTTTT	CASSKRSHEKLFF
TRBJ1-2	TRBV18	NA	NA	TGTGCCAGCTCACGCGACAAACGGTATGGCTACACCTTC	CASSRDKRYGYTF
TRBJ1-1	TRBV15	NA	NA	TGTGCCACCAGCAGTGACAGTAGAAACACTGAAGCTTTCTTT	CATSSDSRNTEAFF
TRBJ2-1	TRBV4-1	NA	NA	TGCGCCAGCAGCCAAGGATGGGTAAACAATGAGCAGTTCTTC	CASSQGWVNNEQFF
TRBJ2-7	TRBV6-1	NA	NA	TGTGCCAGCAGTGAACCCGCGGTCCGAGGAAGGGACGAGCAGTACTTC	CASSEPAVRGRDEQYF
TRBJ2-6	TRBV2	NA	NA	TGTGCCAGCAGTGAAAGCCTAATCGGGGCCAACGTCCTGACTTTC	CASSESLIGANVLTF
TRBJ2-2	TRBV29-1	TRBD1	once	TGCAGCGTTGATGGACAGGGGGAAAGGGGCACCGGGGAGCTGTTTTTT	CSVDGQGERGTGELFF
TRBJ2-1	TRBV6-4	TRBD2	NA	TGTGCCAGCAGTGACCGCCAGGCGGGGGGGCCCAATGAGCAGTTCTTC	CASSDRQAGGPNEQFF
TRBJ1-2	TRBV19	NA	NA	TGTGCCAGTAGTACCCCGCAGGGTTATGGCTACACCTTC	CASSTPQGYGYTF
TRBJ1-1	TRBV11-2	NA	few	TGTGCCAGCAGCTTGGGGGCAGGTGAAGCTTTCTTT	CASSLGAGEAFF
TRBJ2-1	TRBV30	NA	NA	TGTGCCTGGGGGCGAATTATGGGTGAGCAGTTCTTC	CAWGRIMGEQFF
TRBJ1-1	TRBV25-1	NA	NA	TGTGCCAGCACCCTAATAGGGACACCGGGGGACACTGAAGCTTTCTTT	CASTLIGTPGDTEAFF
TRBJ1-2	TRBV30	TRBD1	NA	TGTGCCTGGAGTGTTGCAGGGGGCTATGGCTACACCTTC	CAWSVAGGYGYTF
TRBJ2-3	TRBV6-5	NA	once	TGTGCCAGCAGTACTGACACAAAGCCCACAGATACGCAGTATTTT	CASSTDTKPTDTQYF
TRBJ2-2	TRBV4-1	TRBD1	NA	TGCGCCAGCAGCCAACGGACAGGGAACACCGGGGAGCTGTTTTTT	CASSQRTGNTGELFF
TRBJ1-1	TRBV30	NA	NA	TGTGCCTGGGCGGACAGCCTGAACACTGAAGCTTTCTTT	CAWADSLNTEAFF
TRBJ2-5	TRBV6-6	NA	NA	TGTGCCAGCAGTTACCGCGACGCACAAGAGACCCAGTACTTC	CASSYRDAQETQYF
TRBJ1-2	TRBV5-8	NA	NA	TGTGCCAGCAGCTTGACAGGGCACGACTATGGCTACACCTTC	CASSLTGHDYGYTF
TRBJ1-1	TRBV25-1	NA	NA	TGTGCCAGCAGTAGGGGAAGGGGGGGTAACACTGAAGCTTTCTTT	CASSRGRGGNTEAFF
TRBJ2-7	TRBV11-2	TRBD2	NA	TGTGCCAGCAGCTTAAGAGGCGGGGGTCTCTACGAGCAGTACTTC	CASSLRGGGLYEQYF
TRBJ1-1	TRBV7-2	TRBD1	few	TGTGCCAGCAGTAGCCTTGGGACAGCAGAGAACACTGAAGCTTTCTTT	CASSSLGTAENTEAFF
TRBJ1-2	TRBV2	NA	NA	TGTGCCAGCAGTGTTGTCGGAACAACTAACTATGGCTACACCTTC	CASSVVGTTNYGYTF
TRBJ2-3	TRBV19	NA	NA	TGTGCCAGTAGTATCGGAACTACCTCAGATACGCAGTATTTT	CASSIGTTSDTQYF
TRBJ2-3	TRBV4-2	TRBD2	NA	TGTGCCAGCAGCCAAGACTACCGGGGGGCAGATACGCAGTATTTT	CASSQDYRGADTQYF
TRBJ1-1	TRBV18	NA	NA	TGTGCCAGCTCTCTCGACAGGATGAACACTGAAGCTTTCTTT	CASSLDRMNTEAFF
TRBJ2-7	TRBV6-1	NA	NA	TGTGCCAGCAGTGAGAGATCACACGTAAGCAAGTACTTC	CASSERSHVSKYF
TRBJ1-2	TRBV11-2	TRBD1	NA	TGTGCCAGCAGCTCCCCCGGGACAGGAGCTAACTATGGCTACACCTTC	CASSSPGTGANYGYTF